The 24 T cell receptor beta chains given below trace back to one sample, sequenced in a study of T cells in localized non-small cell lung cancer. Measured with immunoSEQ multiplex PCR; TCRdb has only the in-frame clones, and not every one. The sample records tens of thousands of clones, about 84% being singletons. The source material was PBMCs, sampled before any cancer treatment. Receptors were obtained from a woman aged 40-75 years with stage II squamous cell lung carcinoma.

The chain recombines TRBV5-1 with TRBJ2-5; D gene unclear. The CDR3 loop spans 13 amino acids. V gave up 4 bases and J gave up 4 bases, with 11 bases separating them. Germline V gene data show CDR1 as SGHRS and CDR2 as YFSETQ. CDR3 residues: CASSRDSAETQYF. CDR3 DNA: TGCGCCAGCAGCCGCGACTCGGCAGAGACCCAGTACTTC.

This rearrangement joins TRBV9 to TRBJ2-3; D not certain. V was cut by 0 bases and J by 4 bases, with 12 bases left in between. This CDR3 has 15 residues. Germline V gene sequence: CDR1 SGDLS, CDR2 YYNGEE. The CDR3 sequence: CASSVAWQGADTQYF. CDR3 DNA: TGTGCCAGCAGCGTAGCTTGGCAAGGAGCAGATACGCAGTATTTT.

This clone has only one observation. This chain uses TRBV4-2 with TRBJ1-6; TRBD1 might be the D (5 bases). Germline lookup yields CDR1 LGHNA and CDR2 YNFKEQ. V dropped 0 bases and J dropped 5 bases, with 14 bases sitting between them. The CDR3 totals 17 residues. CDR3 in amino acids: CASSQDSGALNNSPLHF. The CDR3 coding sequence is TGTGCCAGCAGCCAAGACTCCGGGGCCCTCAATAATTCACCCCTCCACTTT.

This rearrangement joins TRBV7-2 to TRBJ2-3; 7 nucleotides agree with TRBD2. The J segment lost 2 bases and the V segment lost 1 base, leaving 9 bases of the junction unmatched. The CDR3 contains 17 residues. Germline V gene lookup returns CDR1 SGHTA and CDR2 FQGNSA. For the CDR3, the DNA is TGTGCCAGCAGCTTAGTGGTTTGGGGGAGGGCCACAGATACGCAGTATTTT. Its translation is CASSLVVWGRATDTQYF.

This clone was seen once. The CDR3 coding sequence is TGTGCCAGCTCACCACCAAGTAACACTGAAGCTTTCTTT. Its translation: CASSPPSNTEAFF. J is TRBJ1-1 and V is TRBV18; D uncertain. Trimming took 0 bases from V and 2 from J, leaving 4 bases between them. CDR3 size: 13 residues. The germline CDR1 and CDR2 sequences are KGHSH and LQKENI.

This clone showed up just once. The CDR3 spells CSSSRSWQGARETQYF. The CDR3 nucleotides read TGCAGTTCCTCGAGATCATGGCAGGGGGCACGGGAGACCCAGTACTTC. V and J are TRBV29-1 and TRBJ2-5; 8 bases align to TRBD1. The CDR3 has 16 amino acids. CDR1 SQVTM and CDR2 ANQGSEA come from the germline V gene.

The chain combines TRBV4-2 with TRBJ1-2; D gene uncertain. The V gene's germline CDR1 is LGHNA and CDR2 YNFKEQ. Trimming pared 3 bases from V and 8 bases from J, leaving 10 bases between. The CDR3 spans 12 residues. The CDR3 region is CASSHRGSGYTF. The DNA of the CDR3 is TGTGCCAGCAGCCACCGAGGCTCCGGCTACACCTTC.

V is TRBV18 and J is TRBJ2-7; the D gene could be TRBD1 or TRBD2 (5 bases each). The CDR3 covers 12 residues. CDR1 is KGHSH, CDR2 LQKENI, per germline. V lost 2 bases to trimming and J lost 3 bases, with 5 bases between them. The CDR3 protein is CASSPGGYEQYF. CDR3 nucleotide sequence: TGTGCCAGCTCACCAGGGGGCTACGAGCAGTACTTC. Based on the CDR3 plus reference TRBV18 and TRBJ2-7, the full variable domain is NAGVMQNPRHLVRRRGQEARLRCSPMKGHSHVYWYRQLPEEGLKFMVYLQKENIIDESGMPKERFSAEFPKEGPSILRIQQVVRGDSAAYFCASSPGGYEQYFGPGTRLTVT.

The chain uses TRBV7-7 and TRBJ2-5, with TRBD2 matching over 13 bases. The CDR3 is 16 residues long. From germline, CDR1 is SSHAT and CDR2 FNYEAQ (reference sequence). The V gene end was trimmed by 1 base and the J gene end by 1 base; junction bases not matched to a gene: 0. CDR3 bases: TGTGCCAGCAGCTTAGGACTAGCGGGAGGCCAAGAGACCCAGTACTTC. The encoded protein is CASSLGLAGGQETQYF.

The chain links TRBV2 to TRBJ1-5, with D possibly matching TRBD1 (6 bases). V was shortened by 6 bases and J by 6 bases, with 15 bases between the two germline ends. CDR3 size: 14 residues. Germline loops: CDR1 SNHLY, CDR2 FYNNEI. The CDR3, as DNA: TGTGCCAGCAGCTGGGACACGGGAGGTCAGCCCCAGCATTTT. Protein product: CASSWDTGGQPQHF.

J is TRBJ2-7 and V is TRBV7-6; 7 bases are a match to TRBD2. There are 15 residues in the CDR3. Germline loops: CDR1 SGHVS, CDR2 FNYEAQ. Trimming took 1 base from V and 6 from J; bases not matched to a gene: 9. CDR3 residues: CASSLGDGRQVEQYF. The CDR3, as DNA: TGTGCCAGCAGCTTAGGCGACGGGAGGCAGGTCGAGCAGTACTTC.

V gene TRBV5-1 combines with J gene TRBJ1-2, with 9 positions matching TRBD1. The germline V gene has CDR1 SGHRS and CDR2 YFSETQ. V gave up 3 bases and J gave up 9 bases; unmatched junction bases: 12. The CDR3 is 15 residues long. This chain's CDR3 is CASSSQGAVAGSYTF. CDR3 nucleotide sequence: TGCGCCAGCAGCTCACAGGGGGCTGTGGCGGGTAGCTACACCTTC.

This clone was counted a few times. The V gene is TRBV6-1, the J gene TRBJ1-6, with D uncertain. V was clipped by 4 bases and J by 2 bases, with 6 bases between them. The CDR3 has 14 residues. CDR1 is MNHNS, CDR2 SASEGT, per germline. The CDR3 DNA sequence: TGTGCCAGCAGTGCCGGGCCCTATAATTCACCCCTCCACTTT. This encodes CASSAGPYNSPLHF.

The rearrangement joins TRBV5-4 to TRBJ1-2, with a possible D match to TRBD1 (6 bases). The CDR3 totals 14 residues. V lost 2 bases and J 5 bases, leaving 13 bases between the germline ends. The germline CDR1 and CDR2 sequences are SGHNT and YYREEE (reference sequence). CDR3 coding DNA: TGTGCCAGCAGCTTCTGGACAGTGGGTTATGGCTACACCTTC. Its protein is CASSFWTVGYGYTF.

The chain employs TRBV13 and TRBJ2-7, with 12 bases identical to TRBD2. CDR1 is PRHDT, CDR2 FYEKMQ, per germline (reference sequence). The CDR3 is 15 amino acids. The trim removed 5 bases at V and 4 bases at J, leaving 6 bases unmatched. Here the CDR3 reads CASSARLAGVYEQYF. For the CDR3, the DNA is TGTGCCAGCAGCGCCCGACTAGCGGGAGTGTACGAGCAGTACTTC.

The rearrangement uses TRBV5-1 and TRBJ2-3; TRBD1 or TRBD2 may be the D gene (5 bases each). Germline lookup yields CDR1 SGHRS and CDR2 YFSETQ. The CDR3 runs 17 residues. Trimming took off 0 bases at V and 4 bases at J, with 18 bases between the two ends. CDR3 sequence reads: CASSLGAGAGSADTQYF. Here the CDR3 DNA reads TGCGCCAGCAGCTTGGGAGCTGGGGCAGGGAGTGCAGATACGCAGTATTTT.

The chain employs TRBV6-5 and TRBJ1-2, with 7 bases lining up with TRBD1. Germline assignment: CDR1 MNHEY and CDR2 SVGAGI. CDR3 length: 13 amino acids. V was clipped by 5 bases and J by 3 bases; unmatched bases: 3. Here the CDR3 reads CASSDRVHYGYTF. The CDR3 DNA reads TGTGCCAGCAGTGACAGGGTTCACTATGGCTACACCTTC.

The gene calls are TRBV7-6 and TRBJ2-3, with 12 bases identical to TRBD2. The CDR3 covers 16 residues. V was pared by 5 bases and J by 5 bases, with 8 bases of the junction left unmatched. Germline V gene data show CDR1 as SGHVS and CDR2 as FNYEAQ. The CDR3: CASSLGTSGPRDTQYF. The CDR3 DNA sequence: TGTGCCAGCAGCCTAGGGACTAGCGGGCCCCGAGATACGCAGTATTTT.

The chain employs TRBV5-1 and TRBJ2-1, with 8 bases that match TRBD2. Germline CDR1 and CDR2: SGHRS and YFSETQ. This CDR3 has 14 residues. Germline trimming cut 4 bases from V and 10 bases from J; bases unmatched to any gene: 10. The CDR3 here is CASSAGGRYGEQFF. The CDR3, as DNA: TGCGCCAGCAGCGCGGGGGGCCGGTATGGAGAGCAGTTCTTC.

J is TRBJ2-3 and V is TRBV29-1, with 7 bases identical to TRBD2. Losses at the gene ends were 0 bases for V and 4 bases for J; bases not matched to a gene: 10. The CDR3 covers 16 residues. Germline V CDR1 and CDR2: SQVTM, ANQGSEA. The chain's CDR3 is CSVEDEGGDYPDTQYF. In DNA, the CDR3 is TGCAGCGTTGAAGACGAGGGCGGGGACTACCCAGATACGCAGTATTTT.

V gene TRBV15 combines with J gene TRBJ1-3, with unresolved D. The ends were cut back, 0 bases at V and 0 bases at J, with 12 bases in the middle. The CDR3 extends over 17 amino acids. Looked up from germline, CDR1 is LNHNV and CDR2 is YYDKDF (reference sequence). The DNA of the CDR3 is TGTGCCACCAGCAGAGATTGGAAGGGCAGCTCTGGAAACACCATATATTTT. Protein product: CATSRDWKGSSGNTIYF. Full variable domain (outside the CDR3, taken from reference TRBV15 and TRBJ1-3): DAMVIQNPRYQVTQFGKPVTLSCSQTLNHNVMYWYQQKSSQAPKLLFHYYDKDFNNEADTPDNFQSRRPNTSFCFLDIRSPGLGDTAMYLCATSRDWKGSSGNTIYFGEGSWLTVV.

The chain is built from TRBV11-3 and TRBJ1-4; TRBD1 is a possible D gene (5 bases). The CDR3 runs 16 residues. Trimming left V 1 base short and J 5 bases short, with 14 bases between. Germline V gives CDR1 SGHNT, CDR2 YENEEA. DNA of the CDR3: TGTGCCAGCAGCTTAGGGTCGACAGCGTCCAATGAAAAACTGTTTTTT. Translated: CASSLGSTASNEKLFF.

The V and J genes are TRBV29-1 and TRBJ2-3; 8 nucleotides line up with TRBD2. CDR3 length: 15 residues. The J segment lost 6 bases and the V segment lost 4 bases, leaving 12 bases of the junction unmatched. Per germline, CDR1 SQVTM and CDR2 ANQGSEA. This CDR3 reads CSVGRSGSVYDTQYF. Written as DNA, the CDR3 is TGCAGCGTTGGCCGAAGCGGGAGCGTTTATGATACGCAGTATTTT.

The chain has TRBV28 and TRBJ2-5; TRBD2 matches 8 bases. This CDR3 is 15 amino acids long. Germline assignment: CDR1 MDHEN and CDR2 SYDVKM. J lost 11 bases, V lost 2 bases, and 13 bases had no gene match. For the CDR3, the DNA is TGTGCCAGCAGTTTAATTTGGGAGCGGGAGAAGTCTCAGTACTTC. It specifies CASSLIWEREKSQYF. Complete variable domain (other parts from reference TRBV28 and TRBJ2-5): DVKVTQSSRYLVKRTGEKVFLECVQDMDHENMFWYRQDPGLGLRLIYFSYDVKMKEKGDIPEGYSVSREKKERFSLILESASTNQTSMYLCASSLIWEREKSQYFGPGTRLLVL.